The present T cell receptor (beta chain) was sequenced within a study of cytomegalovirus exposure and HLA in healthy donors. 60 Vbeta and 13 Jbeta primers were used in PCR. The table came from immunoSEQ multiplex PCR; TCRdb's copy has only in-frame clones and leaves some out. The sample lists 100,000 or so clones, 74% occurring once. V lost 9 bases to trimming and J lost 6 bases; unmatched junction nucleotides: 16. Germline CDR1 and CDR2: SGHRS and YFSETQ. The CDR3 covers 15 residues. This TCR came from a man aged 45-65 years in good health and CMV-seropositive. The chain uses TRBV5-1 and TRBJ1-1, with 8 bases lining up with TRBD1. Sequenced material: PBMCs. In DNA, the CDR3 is TGCGCCACTAAAACAGGGGGAGGGAATAGGGCTGAAGCTTTCTTT. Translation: CATKTGGGNRAEAFF.